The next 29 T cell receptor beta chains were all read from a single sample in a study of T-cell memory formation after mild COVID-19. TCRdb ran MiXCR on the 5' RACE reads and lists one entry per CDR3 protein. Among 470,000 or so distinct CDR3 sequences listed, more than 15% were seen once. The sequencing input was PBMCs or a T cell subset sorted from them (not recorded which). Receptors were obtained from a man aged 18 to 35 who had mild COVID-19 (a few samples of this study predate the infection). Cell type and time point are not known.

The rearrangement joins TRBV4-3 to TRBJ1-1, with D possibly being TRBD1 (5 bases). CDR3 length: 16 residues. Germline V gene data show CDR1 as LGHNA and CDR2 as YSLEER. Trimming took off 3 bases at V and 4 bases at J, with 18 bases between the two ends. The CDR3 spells CASSQDRSHGGTEAFF. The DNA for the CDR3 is TGCGCCAGCAGCCAGGATCGGTCTCATGGGGGCACTGAAGCTTTCTTT.

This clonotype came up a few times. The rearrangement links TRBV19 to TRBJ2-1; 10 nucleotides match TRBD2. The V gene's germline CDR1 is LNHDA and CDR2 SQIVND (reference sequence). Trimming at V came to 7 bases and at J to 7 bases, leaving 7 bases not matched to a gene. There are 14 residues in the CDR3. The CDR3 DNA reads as TGTGCCAGTAAGCATAGCGGGGGGCCTAATGAGCAGTTCTTC. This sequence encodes CASKHSGGPNEQFF. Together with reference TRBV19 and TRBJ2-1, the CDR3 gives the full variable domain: DGGITQSPKYLFRKEGQNVTLSCEQNLNHDAMYWYRQDPGQGLRLIYYSQIVNDFQKGDIAEGYSVSREKKESFPLTVTSAQKNPTAFYLCASKHSGGPNEQFFGPGTRLTVL.

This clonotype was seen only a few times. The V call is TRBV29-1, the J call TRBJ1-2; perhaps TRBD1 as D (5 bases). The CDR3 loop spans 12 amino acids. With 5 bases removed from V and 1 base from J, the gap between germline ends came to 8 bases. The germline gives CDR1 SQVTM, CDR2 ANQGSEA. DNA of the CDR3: TGCAGCGTTAAGGGGTTTAACTATGGCTACACCTTC. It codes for CSVKGFNYGYTF.

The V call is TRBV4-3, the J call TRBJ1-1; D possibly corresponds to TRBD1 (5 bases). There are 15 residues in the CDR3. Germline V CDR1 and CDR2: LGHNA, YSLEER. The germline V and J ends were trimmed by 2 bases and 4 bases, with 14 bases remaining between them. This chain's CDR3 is CASSQWYRGSTEAFF. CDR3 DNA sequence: TGCGCCAGCAGCCAATGGTACCGGGGGTCCACTGAAGCTTTCTTT.

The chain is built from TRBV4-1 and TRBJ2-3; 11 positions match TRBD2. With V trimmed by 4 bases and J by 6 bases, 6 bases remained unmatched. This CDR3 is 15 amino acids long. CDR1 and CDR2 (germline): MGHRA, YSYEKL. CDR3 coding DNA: TGCGCCAGCAGCCTTATAGCGGGGGGGGTGGATACGCAGTATTTT. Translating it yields CASSLIAGGVDTQYF.

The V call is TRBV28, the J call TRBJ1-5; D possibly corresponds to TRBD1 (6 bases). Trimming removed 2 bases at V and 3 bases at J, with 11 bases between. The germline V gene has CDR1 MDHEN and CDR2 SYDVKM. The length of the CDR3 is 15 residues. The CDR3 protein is CASSLIQGTNQPQHF. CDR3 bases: TGTGCCAGCAGTTTAATACAGGGCACCAATCAGCCCCAGCATTTT. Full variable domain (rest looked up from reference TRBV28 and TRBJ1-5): DVKVTQSSRYLVKRTGEKVFLECVQDMDHENMFWYRQDPGLGLRLIYFSYDVKMKEKGDIPEGYSVSREKKERFSLILESASTNQTSMYLCASSLIQGTNQPQHFGDGTRLSIL.

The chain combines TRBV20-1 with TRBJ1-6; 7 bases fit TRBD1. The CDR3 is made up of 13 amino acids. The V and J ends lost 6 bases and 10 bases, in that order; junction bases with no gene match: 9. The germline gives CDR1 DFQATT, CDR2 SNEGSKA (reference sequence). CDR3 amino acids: CSAGDSRGSPLHF. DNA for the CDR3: TGCAGTGCAGGGGACAGTAGAGGCTCACCCCTCCACTTT.

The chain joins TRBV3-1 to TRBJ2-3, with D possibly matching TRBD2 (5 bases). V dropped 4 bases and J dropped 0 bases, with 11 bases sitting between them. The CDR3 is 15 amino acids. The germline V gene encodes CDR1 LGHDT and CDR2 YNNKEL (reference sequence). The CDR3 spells CASSRTGDSTDTQYF. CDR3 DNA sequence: TGTGCCAGCAGCCGTACCGGGGATAGCACAGATACGCAGTATTTT.

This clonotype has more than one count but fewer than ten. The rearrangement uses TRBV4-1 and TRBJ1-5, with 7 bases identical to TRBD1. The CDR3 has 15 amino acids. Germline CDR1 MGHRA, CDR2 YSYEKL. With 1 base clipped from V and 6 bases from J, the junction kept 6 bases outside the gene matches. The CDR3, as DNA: TGCGCCAGCAGCCAAGTGACAGGGAAGGGTCAGCCCCAGCATTTT. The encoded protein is CASSQVTGKGQPQHF.

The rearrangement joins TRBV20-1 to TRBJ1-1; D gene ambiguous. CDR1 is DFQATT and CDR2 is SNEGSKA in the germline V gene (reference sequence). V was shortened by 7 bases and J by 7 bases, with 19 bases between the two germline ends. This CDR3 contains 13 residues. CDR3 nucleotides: TGCAGTGATCCCGGTCCGGGGTGGATTGAAGCTTTCTTT. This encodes CSDPGPGWIEAFF.

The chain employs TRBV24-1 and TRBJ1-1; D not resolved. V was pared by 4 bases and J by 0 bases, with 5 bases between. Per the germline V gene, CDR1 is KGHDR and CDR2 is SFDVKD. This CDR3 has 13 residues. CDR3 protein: CATSEAMNTEAFF. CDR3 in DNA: TGTGCCACCAGTGAGGCTATGAACACTGAAGCTTTCTTT.

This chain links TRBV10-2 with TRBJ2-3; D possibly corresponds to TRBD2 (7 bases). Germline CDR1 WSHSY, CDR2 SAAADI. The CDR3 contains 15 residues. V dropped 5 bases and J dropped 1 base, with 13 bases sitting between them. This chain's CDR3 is CASSKGGPRTDTQYF. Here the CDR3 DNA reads TGCGCCAGCAGTAAGGGGGGGCCTCGCACAGATACGCAGTATTTT.

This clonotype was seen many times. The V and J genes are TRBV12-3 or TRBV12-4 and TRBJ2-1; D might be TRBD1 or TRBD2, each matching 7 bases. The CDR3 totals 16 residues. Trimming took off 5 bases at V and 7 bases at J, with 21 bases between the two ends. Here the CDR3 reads CASSQGGGGAQNEQFF. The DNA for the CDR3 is TGTGCCAGCAGTCAAGGGGGCGGGGGCGCACAAAATGAGCAGTTCTTC.

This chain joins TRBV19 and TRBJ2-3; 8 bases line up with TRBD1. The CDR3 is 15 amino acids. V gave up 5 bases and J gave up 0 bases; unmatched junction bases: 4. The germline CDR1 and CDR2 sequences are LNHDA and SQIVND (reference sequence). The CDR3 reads CASSADRASTDTQYF. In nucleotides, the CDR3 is TGTGCCAGTAGTGCGGACAGGGCTAGCACAGATACGCAGTATTTT. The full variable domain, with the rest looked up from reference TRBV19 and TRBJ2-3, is DGGITQSPKYLFRKEGQNVTLSCEQNLNHDAMYWYRQDPGQGLRLIYYSQIVNDFQKGDIAEGYSVSREKKESFPLTVTSAQKNPTAFYLCASSADRASTDTQYFGPGTRLTVL.

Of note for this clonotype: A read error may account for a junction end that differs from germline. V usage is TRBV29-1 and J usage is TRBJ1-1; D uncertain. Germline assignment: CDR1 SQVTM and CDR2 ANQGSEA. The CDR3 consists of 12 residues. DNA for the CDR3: TGCAGCGTTAGGGTATCGAACGCTGAAGCTTTCTTT. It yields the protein CSVRVSNAEAFF.

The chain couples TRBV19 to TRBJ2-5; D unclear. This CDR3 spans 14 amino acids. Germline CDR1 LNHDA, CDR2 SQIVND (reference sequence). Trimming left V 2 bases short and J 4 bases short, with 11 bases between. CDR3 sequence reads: CASSIRLPPETQYF. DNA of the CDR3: TGTGCCAGTAGTATACGGCTCCCCCCAGAGACCCAGTACTTC.

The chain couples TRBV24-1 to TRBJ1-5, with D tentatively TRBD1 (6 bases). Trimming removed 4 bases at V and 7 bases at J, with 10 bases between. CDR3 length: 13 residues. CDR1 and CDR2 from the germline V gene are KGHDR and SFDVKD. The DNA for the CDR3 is TGTGCCACCAGTGACCGGACAGAGCAGCCCCAGCATTTT. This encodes CATSDRTEQPQHF.

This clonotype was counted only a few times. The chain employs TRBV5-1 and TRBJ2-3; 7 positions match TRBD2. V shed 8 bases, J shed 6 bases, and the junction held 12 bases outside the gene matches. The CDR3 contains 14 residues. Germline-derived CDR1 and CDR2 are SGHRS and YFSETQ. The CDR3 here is CASRRGDYTDTQYF. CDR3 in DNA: TGCGCCAGTCGACGCGGGGACTACACCGATACGCAGTATTTT.

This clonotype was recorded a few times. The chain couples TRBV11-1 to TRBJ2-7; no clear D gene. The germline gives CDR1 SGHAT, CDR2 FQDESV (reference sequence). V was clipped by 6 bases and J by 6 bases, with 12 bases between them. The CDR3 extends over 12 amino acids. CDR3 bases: TGTGCCAGCAGTGTAACTGGCTCCGAGCAGTACTTC. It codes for CASSVTGSEQYF.

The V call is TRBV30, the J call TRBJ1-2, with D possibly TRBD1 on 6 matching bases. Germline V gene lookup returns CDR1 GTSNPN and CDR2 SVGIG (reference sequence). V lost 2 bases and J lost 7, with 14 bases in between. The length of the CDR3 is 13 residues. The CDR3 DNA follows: TGTGCCTGGAGTAGGGGGTTGGAGGTTGGCTACACCTTC. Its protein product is CAWSRGLEVGYTF.

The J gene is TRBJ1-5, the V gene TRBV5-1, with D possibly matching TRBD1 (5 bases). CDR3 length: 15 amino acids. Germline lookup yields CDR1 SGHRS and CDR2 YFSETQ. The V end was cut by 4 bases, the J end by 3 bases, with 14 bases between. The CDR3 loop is CASSPDSSHNQPQHF. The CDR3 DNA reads TGCGCCAGCAGCCCCGACAGCTCACACAATCAGCCCCAGCATTTT. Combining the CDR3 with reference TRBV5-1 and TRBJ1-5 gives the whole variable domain KAGVTQTPRYLIKTRGQQVTLSCSPISGHRSVSWYQQTPGQGLQFLFEYFSETQRNKGNFPGRFSGRQFSNSRSEMNVSTLELGDSALYLCASSPDSSHNQPQHFGDGTRLSIL.

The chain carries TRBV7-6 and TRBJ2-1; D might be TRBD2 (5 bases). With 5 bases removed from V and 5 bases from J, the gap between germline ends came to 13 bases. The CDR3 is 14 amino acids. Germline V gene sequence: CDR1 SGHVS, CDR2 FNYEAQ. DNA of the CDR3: TGTGCCAGCAGCCCAACGGGGATACACAATGAGCAGTTCTTC. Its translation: CASSPTGIHNEQFF. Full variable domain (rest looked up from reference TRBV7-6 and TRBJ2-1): GAGVSQSPRYKVTKRGQDVALRCDPISGHVSLYWYRQALGQGPEFLTYFNYEAQQDKSGLPNDRFSAERPEGSISTLTIQRTEQRDSAMYRCASSPTGIHNEQFFGPGTRLTVL.

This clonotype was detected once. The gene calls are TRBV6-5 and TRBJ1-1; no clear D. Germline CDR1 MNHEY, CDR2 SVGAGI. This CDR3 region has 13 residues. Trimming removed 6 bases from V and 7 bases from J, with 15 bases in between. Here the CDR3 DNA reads TGTGCCAGCAGACGGGAAGGACCTGGTGAAGCTTTCTTT. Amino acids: CASRREGPGEAFF.

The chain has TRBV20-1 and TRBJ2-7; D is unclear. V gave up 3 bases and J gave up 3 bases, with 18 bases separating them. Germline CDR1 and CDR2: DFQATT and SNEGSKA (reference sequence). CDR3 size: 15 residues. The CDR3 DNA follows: TGCAGTGCTAGTAGGTCCGAGGCAACGATCTACGAGCAGTACTTC. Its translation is CSASRSEATIYEQYF.

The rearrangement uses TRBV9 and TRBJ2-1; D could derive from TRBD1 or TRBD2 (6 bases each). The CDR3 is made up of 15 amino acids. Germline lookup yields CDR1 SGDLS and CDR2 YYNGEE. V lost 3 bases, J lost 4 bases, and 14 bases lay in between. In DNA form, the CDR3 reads TGTGCCAGCAGCGAGGAGGAGGGGACATACAATGAGCAGTTCTTC. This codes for CASSEEEGTYNEQFF.

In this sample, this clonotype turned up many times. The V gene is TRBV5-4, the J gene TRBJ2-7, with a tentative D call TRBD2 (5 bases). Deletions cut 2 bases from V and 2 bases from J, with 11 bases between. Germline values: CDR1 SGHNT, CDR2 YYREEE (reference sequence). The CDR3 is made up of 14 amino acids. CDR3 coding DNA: TGTGCCAGCAGCTTTCGAGGGAACCCCTACGAGCAGTACTTC. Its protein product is CASSFRGNPYEQYF.

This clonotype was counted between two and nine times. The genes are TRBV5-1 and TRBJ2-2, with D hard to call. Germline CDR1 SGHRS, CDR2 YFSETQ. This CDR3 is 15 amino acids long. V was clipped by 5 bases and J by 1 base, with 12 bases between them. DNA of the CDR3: TGCGCCAGCAGACCCGACGATAGGAACACCGGGGAGCTGTTTTTT. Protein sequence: CASRPDDRNTGELFF.

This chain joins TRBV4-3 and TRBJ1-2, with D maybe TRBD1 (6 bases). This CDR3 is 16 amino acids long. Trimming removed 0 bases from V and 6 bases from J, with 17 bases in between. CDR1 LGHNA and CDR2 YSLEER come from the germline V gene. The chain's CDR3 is CASSQDEAARGDGYTF. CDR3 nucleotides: TGCGCCAGCAGCCAAGATGAGGCGGCCAGGGGTGATGGCTACACCTTC.

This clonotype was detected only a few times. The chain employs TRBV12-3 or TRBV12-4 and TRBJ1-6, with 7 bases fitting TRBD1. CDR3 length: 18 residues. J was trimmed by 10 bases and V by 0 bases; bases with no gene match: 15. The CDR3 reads CASSLAGSGGANTSPLHF. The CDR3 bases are TGTGCCAGCAGTTTAGCTGGCTCAGGGGGGGCGAATACCTCACCCCTCCACTTT.